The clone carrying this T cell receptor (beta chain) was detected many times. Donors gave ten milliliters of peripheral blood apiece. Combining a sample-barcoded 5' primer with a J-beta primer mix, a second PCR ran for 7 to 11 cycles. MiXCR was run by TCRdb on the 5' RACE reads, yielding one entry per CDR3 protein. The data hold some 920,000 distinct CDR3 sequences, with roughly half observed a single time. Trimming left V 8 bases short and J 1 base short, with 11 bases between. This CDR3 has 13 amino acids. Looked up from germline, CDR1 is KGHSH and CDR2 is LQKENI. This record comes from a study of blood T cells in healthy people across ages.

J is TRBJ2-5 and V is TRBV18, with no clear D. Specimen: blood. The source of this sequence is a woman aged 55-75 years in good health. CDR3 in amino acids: CASSEGPQETQYF. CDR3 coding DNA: TGTGCCAGCAGCGAAGGGCCCCAAGAGACCCAGTACTTC.